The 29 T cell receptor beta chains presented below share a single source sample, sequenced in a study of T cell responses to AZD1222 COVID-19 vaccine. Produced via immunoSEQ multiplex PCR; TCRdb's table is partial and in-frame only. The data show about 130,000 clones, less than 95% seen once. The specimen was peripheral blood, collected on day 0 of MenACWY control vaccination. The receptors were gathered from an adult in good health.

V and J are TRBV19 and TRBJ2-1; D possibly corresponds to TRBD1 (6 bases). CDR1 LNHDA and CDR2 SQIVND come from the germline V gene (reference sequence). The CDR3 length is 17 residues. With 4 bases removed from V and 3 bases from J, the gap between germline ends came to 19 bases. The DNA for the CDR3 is TGTGCCAGTAGTACACCTTCAGACAGGACCCGCTACAATGAGCAGTTCTTC. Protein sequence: CASSTPSDRTRYNEQFF.

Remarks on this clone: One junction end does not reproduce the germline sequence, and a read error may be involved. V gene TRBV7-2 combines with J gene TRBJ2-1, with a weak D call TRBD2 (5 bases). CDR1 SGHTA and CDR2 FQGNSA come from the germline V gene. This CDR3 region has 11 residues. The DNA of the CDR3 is TGTGCCAGCAGCCTAGCCAATGAGCAGTTCTTC. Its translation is CASSLANEQFF.

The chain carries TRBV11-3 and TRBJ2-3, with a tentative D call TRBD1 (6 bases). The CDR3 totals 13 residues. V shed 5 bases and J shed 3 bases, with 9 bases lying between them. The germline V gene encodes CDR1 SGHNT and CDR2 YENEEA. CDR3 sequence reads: CASSPGQTDTQYF. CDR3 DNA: TGTGCCAGCAGCCCCGGACAGACAGATACGCAGTATTTT. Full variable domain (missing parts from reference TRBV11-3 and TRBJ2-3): EAGVVQSPRYKIIEKKQPVAFWCNPISGHNTLYWYLQNLGQGPELLIRYENEEAVDDSQLPKDRFSAERLKGVDSTLKIQPAELGDSAVYLCASSPGQTDTQYFGPGTRLTVL.

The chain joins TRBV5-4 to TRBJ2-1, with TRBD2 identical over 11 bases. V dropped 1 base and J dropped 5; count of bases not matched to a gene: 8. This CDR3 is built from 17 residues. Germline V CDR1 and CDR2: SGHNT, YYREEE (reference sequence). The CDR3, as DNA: TGTGCCAGCAGCTTGCTGGGTACTAGCGGGGGCAACAATGAGCAGTTCTTC. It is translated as CASSLLGTSGGNNEQFF.

DNA of the CDR3: TGTGCCAGCAGTTCTACTAGCGGCACCGGGGAGCTGTTTTTT. This encodes CASSSTSGTGELFF. This rearrangement joins TRBV6-2 or TRBV6-3 to TRBJ2-2; 8 bases agree with TRBD2. V was clipped by 4 bases and J by 4 bases; unmatched bases: 2. Germline assignment: CDR1 MNHEY and CDR2 SVGEGT. The CDR3 runs to 14 residues.

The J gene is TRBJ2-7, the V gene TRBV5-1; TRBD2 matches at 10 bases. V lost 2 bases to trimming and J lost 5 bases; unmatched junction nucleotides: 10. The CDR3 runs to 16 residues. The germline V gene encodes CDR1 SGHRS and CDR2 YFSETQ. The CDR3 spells CASSLGASGSIHEQYF. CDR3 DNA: TGCGCCAGCAGCTTAGGAGCTAGCGGGAGTATCCACGAGCAGTACTTC.

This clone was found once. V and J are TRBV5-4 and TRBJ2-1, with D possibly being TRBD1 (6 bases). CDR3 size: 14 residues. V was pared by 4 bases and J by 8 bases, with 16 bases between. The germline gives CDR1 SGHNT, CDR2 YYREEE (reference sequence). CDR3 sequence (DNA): TGTGCCAGCAGCCCCACAGGGCTTCGTGATGAGCAGTTCTTC. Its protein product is CASSPTGLRDEQFF.

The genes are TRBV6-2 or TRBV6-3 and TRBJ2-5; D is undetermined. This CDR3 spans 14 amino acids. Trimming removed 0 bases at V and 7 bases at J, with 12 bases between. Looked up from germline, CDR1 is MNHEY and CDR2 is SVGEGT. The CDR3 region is CASSYSLSSGTQYF. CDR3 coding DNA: TGTGCCAGCAGTTACTCACTCAGTTCAGGGACCCAGTACTTC.

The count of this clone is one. The CDR3 here is CASSIAGNSYEQYF. In nucleotides, the CDR3 is TGTGCCAGTAGTATAGCAGGGAACTCCTACGAGCAGTACTTC. J is TRBJ2-7 and V is TRBV19, with D possibly TRBD1 on 5 matching bases. V lost 1 base, J lost 0 bases, and 7 bases lay in between. This CDR3 has 14 amino acids. Germline values: CDR1 LNHDA, CDR2 SQIVND (reference sequence).

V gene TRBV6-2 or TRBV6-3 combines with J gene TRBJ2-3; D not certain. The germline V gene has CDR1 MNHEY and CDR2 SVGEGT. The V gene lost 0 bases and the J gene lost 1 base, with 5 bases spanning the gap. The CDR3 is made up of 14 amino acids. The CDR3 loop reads CASSYSLRTDTQYF. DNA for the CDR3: TGTGCCAGCAGTTACTCCCTCCGCACAGATACGCAGTATTTT.

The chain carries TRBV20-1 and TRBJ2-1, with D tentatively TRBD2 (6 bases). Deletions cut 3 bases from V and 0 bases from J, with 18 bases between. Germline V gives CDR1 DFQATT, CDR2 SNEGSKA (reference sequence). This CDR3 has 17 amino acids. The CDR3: CSASPRWDSSSYNEQFF. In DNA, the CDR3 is TGCAGTGCTAGTCCTCGTTGGGACTCCAGCTCCTACAATGAGCAGTTCTTC.

Here the CDR3 DNA reads TGTGCCAGCAGCTTGGGGGGTAGCGGGAGGCCTAACGCGTACAATGAGCAGTTCTTC. Encoded protein: CASSLGGSGRPNAYNEQFF. J is TRBJ2-1 and V is TRBV5-4, with 10 bases identical to TRBD2. The V gene's germline CDR1 is SGHNT and CDR2 YYREEE (reference sequence). The junction had 13 bases not matched to a gene; V was cut back by 0 bases and J by 4 bases. The CDR3 length is 19 residues.

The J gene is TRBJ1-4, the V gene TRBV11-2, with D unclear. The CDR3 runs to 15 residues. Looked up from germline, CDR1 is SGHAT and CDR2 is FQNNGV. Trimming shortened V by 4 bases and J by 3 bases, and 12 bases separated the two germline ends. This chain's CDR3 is CASSSAAISNEKLFF. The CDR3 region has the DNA TGTGCCAGCAGCTCGGCCGCGATATCTAATGAAAAACTGTTTTTT.

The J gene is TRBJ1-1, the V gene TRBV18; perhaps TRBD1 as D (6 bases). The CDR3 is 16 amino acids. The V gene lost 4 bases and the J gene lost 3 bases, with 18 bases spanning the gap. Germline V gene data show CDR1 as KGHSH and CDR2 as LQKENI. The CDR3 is CASSLLEASGDTEAFF. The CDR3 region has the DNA TGTGCCAGCTCACTTCTGGAGGCATCAGGGGACACTGAAGCTTTCTTT.

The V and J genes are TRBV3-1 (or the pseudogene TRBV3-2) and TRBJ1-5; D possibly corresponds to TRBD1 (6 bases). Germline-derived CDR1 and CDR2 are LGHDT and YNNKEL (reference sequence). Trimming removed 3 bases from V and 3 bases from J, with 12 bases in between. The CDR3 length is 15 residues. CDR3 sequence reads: CASSQRDRNNQPQHF. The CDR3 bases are TGTGCCAGCAGCCAGAGAGACAGGAACAATCAGCCCCAGCATTTT.

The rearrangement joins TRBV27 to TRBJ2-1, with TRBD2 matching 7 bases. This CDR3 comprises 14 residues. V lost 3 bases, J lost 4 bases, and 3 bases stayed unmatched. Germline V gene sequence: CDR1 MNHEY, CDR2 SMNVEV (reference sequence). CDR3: CASSFGGGYNEQFF. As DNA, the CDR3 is TGTGCCAGCAGTTTTGGGGGAGGGTACAATGAGCAGTTCTTC.

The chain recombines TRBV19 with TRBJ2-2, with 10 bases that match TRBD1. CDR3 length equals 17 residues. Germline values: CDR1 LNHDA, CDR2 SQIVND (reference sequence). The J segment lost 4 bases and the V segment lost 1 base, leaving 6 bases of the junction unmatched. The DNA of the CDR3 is TGTGCCAGTAGTATAGTAGGGACAGGGGATGGCACCGGGGAGCTGTTTTTT. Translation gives CASSIVGTGDGTGELFF.

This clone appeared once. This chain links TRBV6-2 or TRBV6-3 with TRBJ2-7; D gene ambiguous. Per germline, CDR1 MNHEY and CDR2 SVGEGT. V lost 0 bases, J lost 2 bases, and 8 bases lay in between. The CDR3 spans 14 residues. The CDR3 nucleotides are TGTGCCAGCAGTTACTCTTCCGGGCCCTACGAGCAGTACGTC. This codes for CASSYSSGPYEQYV.

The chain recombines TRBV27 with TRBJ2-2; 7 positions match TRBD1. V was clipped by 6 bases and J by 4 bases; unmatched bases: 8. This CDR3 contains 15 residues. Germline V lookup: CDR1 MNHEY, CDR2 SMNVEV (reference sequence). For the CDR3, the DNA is TGTGCCAGCAGCAGTACAGGGGTTGGCACCGGGGAGCTGTTTTTT. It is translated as CASSSTGVGTGELFF.

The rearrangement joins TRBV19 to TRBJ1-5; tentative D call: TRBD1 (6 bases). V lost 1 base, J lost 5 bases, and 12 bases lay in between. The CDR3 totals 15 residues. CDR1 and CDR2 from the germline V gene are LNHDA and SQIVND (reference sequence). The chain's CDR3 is CASSIARGGDQPQHF. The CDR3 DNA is TGTGCCAGTAGTATAGCCAGGGGTGGAGATCAGCCCCAGCATTTT.

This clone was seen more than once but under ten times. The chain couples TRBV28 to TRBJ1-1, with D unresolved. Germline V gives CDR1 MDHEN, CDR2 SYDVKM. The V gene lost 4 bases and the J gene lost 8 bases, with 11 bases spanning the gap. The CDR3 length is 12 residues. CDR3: CASSSARPEAFF. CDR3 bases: TGTGCCAGCAGTTCCGCGAGGCCGGAAGCTTTCTTT.

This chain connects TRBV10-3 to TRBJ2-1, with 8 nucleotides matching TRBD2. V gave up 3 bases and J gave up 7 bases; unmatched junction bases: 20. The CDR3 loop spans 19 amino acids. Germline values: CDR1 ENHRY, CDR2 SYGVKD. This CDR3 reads CAISEGDKIFSGGPNEQFF. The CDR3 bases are TGTGCCATCAGTGAAGGGGACAAAATCTTTTCGGGAGGGCCAAATGAGCAGTTCTTC.

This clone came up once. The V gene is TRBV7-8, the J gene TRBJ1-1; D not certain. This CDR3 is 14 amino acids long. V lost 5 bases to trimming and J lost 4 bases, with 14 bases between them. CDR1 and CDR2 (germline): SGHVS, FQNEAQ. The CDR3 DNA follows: TGTGCCAGCAGCCAAGACACGTGGGGCACTGAAGCTTTCTTT. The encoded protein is CASSQDTWGTEAFF.

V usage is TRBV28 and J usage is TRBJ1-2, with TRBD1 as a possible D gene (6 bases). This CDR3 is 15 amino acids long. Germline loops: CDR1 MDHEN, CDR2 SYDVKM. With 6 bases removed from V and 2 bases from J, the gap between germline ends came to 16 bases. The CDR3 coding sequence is TGTGCCAGCAGCACCGGGGGGGCCAACAACTATGGCTACACCTTC. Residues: CASSTGGANNYGYTF.

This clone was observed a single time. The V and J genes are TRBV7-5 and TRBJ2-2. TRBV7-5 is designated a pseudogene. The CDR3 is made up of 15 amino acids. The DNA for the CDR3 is TGTGTCAGAAGCTTAGTTAGGCAGCTGGCCGGGGAGCTGTTTTTT. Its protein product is CVRSLVRQLAGELFF.

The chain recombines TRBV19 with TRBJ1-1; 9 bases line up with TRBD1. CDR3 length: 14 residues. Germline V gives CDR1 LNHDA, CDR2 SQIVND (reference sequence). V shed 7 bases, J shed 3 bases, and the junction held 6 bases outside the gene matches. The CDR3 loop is CASTIQGADTEAFF. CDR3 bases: TGTGCCAGTACCATACAGGGGGCGGACACTGAAGCTTTCTTT.

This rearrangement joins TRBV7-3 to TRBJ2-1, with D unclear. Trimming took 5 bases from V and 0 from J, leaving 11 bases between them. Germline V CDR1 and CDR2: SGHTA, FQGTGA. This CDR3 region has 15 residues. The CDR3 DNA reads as TGTGCCAGCAGCCTCACTATGAGCTCCTACAATGAGCAGTTCTTC. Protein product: CASSLTMSSYNEQFF.

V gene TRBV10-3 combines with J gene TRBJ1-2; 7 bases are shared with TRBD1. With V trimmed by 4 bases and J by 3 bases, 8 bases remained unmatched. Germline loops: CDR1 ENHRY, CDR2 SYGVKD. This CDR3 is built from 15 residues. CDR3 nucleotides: TGTGCCATCAGTGCCCCGGGACAGCCAGACTATGGCTACACCTTC. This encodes CAISAPGQPDYGYTF.

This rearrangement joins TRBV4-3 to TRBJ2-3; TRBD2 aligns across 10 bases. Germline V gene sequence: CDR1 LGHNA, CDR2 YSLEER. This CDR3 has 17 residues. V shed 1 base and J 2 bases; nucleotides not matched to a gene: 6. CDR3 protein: CASSQVSSGGITDTQYF. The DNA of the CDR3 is TGCGCCAGCAGCCAAGTCTCTAGCGGGGGTATCACAGATACGCAGTATTTT.